Listed here are 24 T cell receptor beta chains from one sample, sequenced in a study of shared clonotypes between healthy human individuals. Naive-designated CD8 cells lacked CD45RO, were positively enriched for CCR7, and omitted terminally differentiated effector memory CD45RA+ cells. TCRdb keeps only in-frame clones here, not all; method: immunoSEQ multiplex PCR. The sample yields roughly 1,800,000 clones, about 95% seen once. The sequenced material came from naive CD8+ T cells sorted from blood. These receptor sequences come from a man between 18 and 29 years old in good health.

The chain joins TRBV5-6 to TRBJ2-2; no reliable D call. Germline loops: CDR1 SGHDT, CDR2 YYEEEE. Trimming pared 4 bases from V and 0 bases from J, leaving 7 bases between. The CDR3 contains 14 residues. In DNA form, the CDR3 reads TGTGCCAGCAGCGGCCAAACGAACACCGGGGAGCTGTTTTTT. This translates into CASSGQTNTGELFF.

The chain carries TRBV7-6 and TRBJ2-3, with D perhaps TRBD2 (6 bases). CDR1 is SGHVS, CDR2 FNYEAQ, per germline. V gave up 0 bases and J gave up 4 bases, with 11 bases separating them. The CDR3 has 15 residues. The CDR3 sequence: CASSLALAGSDTQYF. For the CDR3, the DNA is TGTGCCAGCAGCTTAGCGCTTGCGGGGTCAGATACGCAGTATTTT.

In DNA, the CDR3 is TGTGCCAGCACTCCCAGGGGAACGGGGTACGAGCAGTACTTC. It codes for CASTPRGTGYEQYF. V usage is TRBV28 and J usage is TRBJ2-7, with D possibly matching TRBD1 (6 bases). The V end was cut by 7 bases, the J end by 4 bases, with 17 bases between. There are 14 residues in the CDR3. Germline loops: CDR1 MDHEN, CDR2 SYDVKM.

This sequence joins TRBV29-1 and TRBJ2-1; no firm D call. This CDR3 spans 14 amino acids. Between the trimmed V and J ends, which lost 3 bases and 3 bases, there was a span of 12 bases. CDR1 SQVTM and CDR2 ANQGSEA come from the germline V gene. The CDR3 DNA is TGCAGCGTTGATTTGTCATCGCACTACAATGAGCAGTTCTTC. Protein: CSVDLSSHYNEQFF.

The chain employs TRBV6-5 and TRBJ1-6; D remains unclear. The CDR3 totals 13 residues. The V end was cut by 6 bases, the J end by 7 bases, with 10 bases between. Germline lookup yields CDR1 MNHEY and CDR2 SVGAGI. CDR3 coding DNA: TGTGCCAGCAGCCTGGACGGGAATTCACCCCTCCACTTT. Its translation: CASSLDGNSPLHF.

As for this clone: The same CDR3 also results from other DNA sequences found in this sample. V usage is TRBV30 and J usage is TRBJ1-5; perhaps TRBD1 as D (5 bases). CDR3 length: 14 residues. V was cut by 6 bases and J by 0 bases, with 12 bases left in between. The germline CDR1 and CDR2 sequences are GTSNPN and SVGIG (reference sequence). CDR3 DNA: TGTGCCTGCGGGACGGAGAATAGCAATCAGCCCCAGCATTTT. Protein product: CACGTENSNQPQHF.

This chain joins TRBV7-2 and TRBJ1-2, with D tentatively TRBD1 (5 bases). Trimming stripped 1 base from V and 3 bases from J, with 12 bases between. CDR1 is SGHTA and CDR2 is FQGNSA in the germline V gene. The CDR3 has 15 amino acids. Here the CDR3 DNA reads TGTGCCAGCAGCTTAGGTGGGACGGCAGACTATGGCTACACCTTC. It encodes CASSLGGTADYGYTF.

V is TRBV6-1 and J is TRBJ2-5; 7 bases are a match to TRBD2. V shed 4 bases and J 1 base; nucleotides not matched to a gene: 9. Germline assignment: CDR1 MNHNS and CDR2 SASEGT. The CDR3 consists of 16 residues. The CDR3, as DNA: TGTGCCAGCAGTGGTACAATAGCGGGCCTCCAAGAGACCCAGTACTTC. Amino acids: CASSGTIAGLQETQYF.

This chain connects TRBV7-2 to TRBJ1-3, with a weak D call TRBD1 (5 bases). Trimming removed 5 bases from V and 4 bases from J, with 15 bases in between. Germline CDR1 is SGHTA and CDR2 is FQGNSA. The CDR3 loop spans 15 amino acids. This CDR3 reads CASSSDGANGNTIYF. The CDR3 DNA reads as TGTGCCAGCAGCAGCGACGGGGCTAACGGAAACACCATATATTTT.

In its sample, this clone was seen once. The chain carries TRBV7-9 and TRBJ2-3; 12 bases match TRBD2. CDR3 length equals 16 residues. Germline values: CDR1 SEHNR, CDR2 FQNEAQ (reference sequence). The V and J ends lost 3 bases and 5 bases, in that order; junction bases with no gene match: 6. The CDR3 DNA reads as TGTGCCAGCAGCTTCTCTAGCGGGAGGGCCATAGATACGCAGTATTTT. Its translation is CASSFSSGRAIDTQYF.

V and J are TRBV9 and TRBJ2-1, with 12 bases that match TRBD2. The J segment lost 5 bases and the V segment lost 1 base, leaving 1 base of the junction unmatched. CDR3 length equals 15 residues. Germline assignment: CDR1 SGDLS and CDR2 YYNGEE. CDR3: CASSVPSGGDNEQFF. The CDR3, as DNA: TGTGCCAGCAGCGTACCTAGCGGGGGGGACAATGAGCAGTTCTTC.

Comment on this clone: Within the sample, other DNA sequences also encode this same CDR3. The chain links TRBV10-1 to TRBJ2-7, with D perhaps TRBD1 (6 bases). Germline assignment: CDR1 WNHNN and CDR2 SYGVQD (reference sequence). This CDR3 contains 11 residues. V lost 3 bases, J lost 6 bases, and 6 bases lay in between. In DNA form, the CDR3 reads TGCGCCAGCAGTGAAGGGGGCGAGCAGTACTTC. The encoded protein is CASSEGGEQYF.

About this clone itself: This sample also contains other DNA sequences that code for the same CDR3. The chain joins TRBV27 to TRBJ2-7, with TRBD1 identical over 8 bases. Germline V gene lookup returns CDR1 MNHEY and CDR2 SMNVEV (reference sequence). The CDR3 spans 14 residues. J was trimmed by 2 bases and V by 3 bases; bases with no gene match: 3. The CDR3 sequence is CASSFDRGTYEQYF. CDR3 coding DNA: TGTGCCAGCAGTTTCGACAGGGGTACCTACGAGCAGTACTTC.

This rearrangement joins TRBV4-1 to TRBJ1-6; D gene uncertain. The germline V and J ends were trimmed by 0 bases and 2 bases, with 11 bases remaining between them. This CDR3 contains 17 residues. Germline lookup yields CDR1 MGHRA and CDR2 YSYEKL. This CDR3 reads CASSQDHVGTYNSPLHF. The CDR3 nucleotides are TGCGCCAGCAGCCAAGATCACGTCGGCACCTATAATTCACCCCTCCACTTT.

The chain joins TRBV5-1 to TRBJ2-2; a possible D gene is TRBD1 (6 bases). Per germline, CDR1 SGHRS and CDR2 YFSETQ. The CDR3 length is 15 residues. V was trimmed by 7 bases and J by 4 bases, leaving 17 bases between them. This CDR3 reads CASSLETGSTGELFF. The CDR3 nucleotides read TGCGCCAGCTCACTCGAGACAGGAAGCACCGGGGAGCTGTTTTTT.

This chain uses TRBV5-6 with TRBJ1-2; D is possibly TRBD1 (5 bases). Trimming removed 4 bases from V and 4 bases from J, with 17 bases in between. The CDR3 contains 15 residues. The germline V gene encodes CDR1 SGHDT and CDR2 YYEEEE. The CDR3 DNA is TGTGCCAGCAGCACGGGGGAGACAGTTATCTATGGCTACACCTTC. The encoded protein is CASSTGETVIYGYTF.

DNA for the CDR3: TGTGCCAGCACCCATGACATGCTTCTTTACAATGAGCAGTTCTTC. It translates to CASTHDMLLYNEQFF. V usage is TRBV7-9 and J usage is TRBJ2-1; D remains unclear. Germline V gene data show CDR1 as SEHNR and CDR2 as FQNEAQ (reference sequence). This CDR3 contains 15 residues. The V end was cut by 7 bases, the J end by 4 bases, with 17 bases between.

This chain joins TRBV13 and TRBJ2-1, with D possibly called TRBD1 or TRBD2 (5 bases each). This CDR3 has 15 amino acids. Trimming stripped 5 bases from V and 6 bases from J, with 17 bases between. Germline lookup yields CDR1 PRHDT and CDR2 FYEKMQ (reference sequence). CDR3 sequence: CASSHPIGTVNEQFF. CDR3 coding DNA: TGTGCCAGCAGCCATCCAATCGGGACGGTCAATGAGCAGTTCTTC.

This clone turned up a few times. The V gene is TRBV28, the J gene TRBJ1-2; D is unresolved. This CDR3 comprises 13 residues. The V end was cut by 10 bases, the J end by 4 bases, with 16 bases between. The germline CDR1 and CDR2 sequences are MDHEN and SYDVKM. CDR3 protein: CATSPGRIYGYTF. CDR3 nucleotides: TGTGCCACTTCGCCGGGCAGGATCTATGGCTACACCTTC.

The CDR3 reads CAWSLFSTNTEAFF. CDR3 in DNA: TGTGCCTGGAGCCTGTTTTCGACGAACACTGAAGCTTTCTTT. This chain links TRBV30 with TRBJ1-1, with D unclear. The CDR3 is 14 amino acids. V lost 3 bases to trimming and J lost 1 base, with 12 bases between them. Germline V CDR1 and CDR2: GTSNPN, SVGIG (reference sequence).

The V and J genes are TRBV2 and TRBJ2-7; tentatively, D is TRBD1 (5 bases). Germline lookup yields CDR1 SNHLY and CDR2 FYNNEI. Trimming cost V 6 bases and J 0 bases, with 9 bases left between them. The CDR3 is made up of 13 amino acids. The CDR3 DNA reads TGTGCCAGCAGCCCGACAGTCTCCTACGAGCAGTACTTC. It is translated as CASSPTVSYEQYF.

A single count supports this clone. This chain links TRBV4-3 with TRBJ2-3; D is unresolved. The CDR3 has 14 residues. Germline lookup yields CDR1 LGHNA and CDR2 YSLEER. V lost 0 bases and J 5 bases, leaving 9 bases between the germline ends. The DNA of the CDR3 is TGCGCCAGCAGCCAAGACTCGTTCGGAGATACGCAGTATTTT. It yields the protein CASSQDSFGDTQYF.

The gene calls are TRBV6-1 and TRBJ1-6; D is uncertain. V gave up 2 bases and J gave up 10 bases, with 12 bases separating them. The CDR3 has 14 amino acids. The germline CDR1 and CDR2 sequences are MNHNS and SASEGT. The DNA for the CDR3 is TGTGCCAGCAGTGAACTGGTGTTGGGATCACCCCTCCACTTT. Translation: CASSELVLGSPLHF.

The rearrangement links TRBV7-2 to TRBJ2-3; a possible D gene is TRBD2 (8 bases). The germline V gene encodes CDR1 SGHTA and CDR2 FQGNSA. The CDR3 loop spans 18 amino acids. V was clipped by 5 bases and J by 4 bases, with 25 bases between them. CDR3 protein: CASSQDRPYLAGSDTQYF. The CDR3 DNA reads as TGTGCCAGCAGCCAGGACAGGCCTTATCTAGCGGGCTCAGATACGCAGTATTTT.